The 21 T cell receptor beta chains presented below share a single source sample, sequenced in a study of cytomegalovirus exposure and HLA in healthy donors. Primers included in the PCR were 60 Vbeta and 13 Jbeta primers. Libraries were prepared by immunoSEQ multiplex PCR; TCRdb keeps only in-frame clonotypes and omits some of them. The sample shows some 89,000 clones, 85% of them seen only once. Sample: PBMCs. The receptors were sampled from a man aged 40-50 years in good health and CMV-seropositive.

This clone was recorded once. This rearrangement joins TRBV11-3 to TRBJ2-2; 12 nucleotides line up with TRBD2. V was pared by 1 base and J by 6 bases, with 6 bases of the junction left unmatched. Germline V gene data show CDR1 as SGHNT and CDR2 as YENEEA. The CDR3 runs 17 residues. This chain's CDR3 is CASSLALAGGSAGELFF. CDR3 sequence (DNA): TGTGCCAGCAGCTTAGCACTAGCGGGAGGAAGCGCCGGGGAGCTGTTTTTT.

This rearrangement joins TRBV5-1 to TRBJ1-2; 7 bases fit TRBD1. Germline trimming cut 4 bases from V and 1 base from J; bases unmatched to any gene: 4. Germline V CDR1 and CDR2: SGHRS, YFSETQ. The CDR3 has 14 amino acids. CDR3 sequence: CASSVTGSNYGYTF. DNA of the CDR3: TGCGCCAGCAGCGTGACAGGGAGTAACTATGGCTACACCTTC. The entire variable domain, with the rest obtained from reference TRBV5-1 and TRBJ1-2, is as follows: KAGVTQTPRYLIKTRGQQVTLSCSPISGHRSVSWYQQTPGQGLQFLFEYFSETQRNKGNFPGRFSGRQFSNSRSEMNVSTLELGDSALYLCASSVTGSNYGYTFGSGTRLTVV.

V usage is TRBV5-4 and J usage is TRBJ2-5; D is perhaps TRBD2 (7 bases). The CDR3 runs to 15 residues. The V and J ends lost 4 bases and 4 bases respectively, with 17 bases between them. Germline-derived CDR1 and CDR2 are SGHNT and YYREEE (reference sequence). In DNA form, the CDR3 reads TGTGCCAGCAGCGGGAGGGGGGAGGACCGAGAGACCCAGTACTTC. Encoded protein: CASSGRGEDRETQYF.

The chain employs TRBV5-1 and TRBJ1-1; D call uncertain. This CDR3 spans 13 amino acids. V was cut by 6 bases and J by 0 bases, with 9 bases left in between. Per the germline V gene, CDR1 is SGHRS and CDR2 is YFSETQ. The CDR3 coding sequence is TGCGCCAGCAAGTTCGACATGAACACTGAAGCTTTCTTT. This codes for CASKFDMNTEAFF.

This chain uses TRBV5-6 with TRBJ1-6, with 9 positions matching TRBD1. Germline CDR1 reads SGHDT; CDR2 reads YYEEEE. CDR3 length: 15 residues. J was trimmed by 9 bases and V by 2 bases; bases with no gene match: 6. In DNA form, the CDR3 reads TGTGCCAGCAGCTTCAACAGGGGGCGCGGTTCACCCCTCCACTTT. Amino acid sequence: CASSFNRGRGSPLHF. Looking up the rest from reference TRBV5-6 and TRBJ1-6 gives the full variable domain: DAGVTQSPTHLIKTRGQQVTLRCSPKSGHDTVSWYQQALGQGPQFIFQYYEEEERQRGNFPDRFSGHQFPNYSSELNVNALLLGDSALYLCASSFNRGRGSPLHFGNGTRLTVT.

The rearrangement links TRBV2 to TRBJ2-7, with D tentatively TRBD1 (5 bases). Germline V CDR1 and CDR2: SNHLY, FYNNEI. CDR3 size: 12 residues. Trimming stripped 5 bases from V and 3 bases from J, with 8 bases between. This CDR3 reads CASSNQGYEQYF. The CDR3 bases are TGTGCCAGCAGTAATCAGGGCTACGAGCAGTACTTC.

There are a few counts of this clone. V usage is TRBV7-9 and J usage is TRBJ2-1; 7 nucleotides line up with TRBD1. V dropped 5 bases and J dropped 9; count of bases not matched to a gene: 10. From germline, CDR1 is SEHNR and CDR2 FQNEAQ (reference sequence). CDR3 size: 14 residues. The CDR3: CASSTDRDQGEQFF. Written as DNA, the CDR3 is TGTGCCAGCAGCACCGACAGGGATCAAGGTGAGCAGTTCTTC.

This chain joins TRBV7-3 and TRBJ2-1, with TRBD2 as a possible D gene (6 bases). Trimming removed 5 bases at V and 9 bases at J, with 14 bases between. CDR1 is SGHTA, CDR2 FQGTGA, per germline. The CDR3 has 13 amino acids. CDR3 sequence: CASSRSRRGEQFF. The CDR3 bases are TGTGCCAGCAGCAGGAGCAGGCGGGGTGAGCAGTTCTTC.

This chain joins TRBV5-6 and TRBJ2-3, with D unclear. The germline gives CDR1 SGHDT, CDR2 YYEEEE. Trimming stripped 6 bases from V and 1 base from J, with 12 bases between. The CDR3 length is 14 residues. Here the CDR3 DNA reads TGTGCCAGCAACCCTAGAGTCGGCACAGATACGCAGTATTTT. As protein: CASNPRVGTDTQYF.

V usage is TRBV10-3 and J usage is TRBJ2-5; 11 nucleotides match TRBD2. Looked up from germline, CDR1 is ENHRY and CDR2 is SYGVKD. V trimming: 10 bases; J trimming: 3 bases; junction bases outside the gene matches: 10. This CDR3 contains 15 residues. The CDR3 DNA reads as TGTGCCACCATAAAGGGGACTAGCGGTAAAGAGACCCAGTACTTC. Protein product: CATIKGTSGKETQYF.

The CDR3 reads CASSLGQANGYTF. As DNA, the CDR3 is TGTGCCAGCAGCCTGGGACAGGCGAATGGCTACACCTTC. The V call is TRBV9, the J call TRBJ1-2, with TRBD1 identical over 8 bases. The trim removed 4 bases at V and 6 bases at J, leaving 5 bases unmatched. The CDR3 is 13 amino acids. The germline CDR1 and CDR2 sequences are SGDLS and YYNGEE.

The chain is built from TRBV7-2 and TRBJ1-2; 8 bases are a match to TRBD1. Germline V gene sequence: CDR1 SGHTA, CDR2 FQGNSA. This CDR3 has 14 residues. V gave up 5 bases and J gave up 4 bases; unmatched junction bases: 6. Written as DNA, the CDR3 is TGTGCCAGCAGCGCTATTCAGGGGGCCTATGGCTACACCTTC. Its protein is CASSAIQGAYGYTF. Drawing the rest from reference TRBV7-2 and TRBJ1-2, the complete variable domain is GAGVSQSPSNKVTEKGKDVELRCDPISGHTALYWYRQSLGQGLEFLIYFQGNSAPDKSGLPSDRFSAERTGGSVSTLTIQRTQQEDSAVYLCASSAIQGAYGYTFGSGTRLTVV.

This clone was seen a single time. V gene TRBV7-9 combines with J gene TRBJ1-6, with TRBD1 identical over 9 bases. The CDR3 is 14 amino acids. Germline CDR1 is SEHNR and CDR2 is FQNEAQ (reference sequence). The V segment lost 4 bases and the J segment 8 bases; nucleotides outside the gene matches: 3. This CDR3 reads CASSSGQGYSPLHF. The CDR3 region has the DNA TGTGCCAGCAGCTCGGGACAGGGCTATTCACCCCTCCACTTT. The full variable domain, its missing parts supplied by reference TRBV7-9 and TRBJ1-6, is DTGVSQNPRHKITKRGQNVTFRCDPISEHNRLYWYRQTLGQGPEFLTYFQNEAQLEKSRLLSDRFSAERPKGSFSTLEIQRTEQGDSAMYLCASSSGQGYSPLHFGNGTRLTVT.

V gene TRBV6-5 combines with J gene TRBJ2-5; tentative D call: TRBD1 (6 bases). The CDR3 runs 13 residues. Germline lookup yields CDR1 MNHEY and CDR2 SVGAGI. V dropped 8 bases and J dropped 4 bases, with 14 bases sitting between them. DNA for the CDR3: TGTGCCAGCCTCGGGGCAGGGGCAGAGACCCAGTACTTC. It is translated as CASLGAGAETQYF.

In this sample, this clone turned up once. The chain joins TRBV6-5 to TRBJ1-2; the D is unclear. This CDR3 has 14 residues. V was cut by 5 bases and J by 4 bases, with 14 bases left in between. In germline, CDR1 is MNHEY, CDR2 SVGAGI. The CDR3 region is CASSEGTDIYGYTF. The CDR3 region has the DNA TGTGCCAGCAGTGAAGGTACAGACATCTATGGCTACACCTTC.

The CDR3 loop is CASSGPGGWRETQYF. CDR3 nucleotide sequence: TGTGCCAGCAGTGGCCCCGGGGGGTGGAGGGAGACCCAGTACTTC. The chain carries TRBV25-1 and TRBJ2-5; 7 bases agree with TRBD2. CDR3 length: 15 residues. CDR1 and CDR2 (germline): MGHDK, SYGVNS. The V and J ends lost 4 bases and 5 bases, in that order; junction bases with no gene match: 10.

The chain recombines TRBV11-2 with TRBJ1-2, with 7 bases fitting TRBD1. The germline CDR1 and CDR2 sequences are SGHAT and FQNNGV. J gave up 10 bases and V 3 bases, and 14 bases lay outside the gene matches. The length of the CDR3 is 15 residues. The CDR3 DNA follows: TGTGCCAGCAGCTTCAGCCCGGGACAGCTAATTGACTACACCTTC. This encodes CASSFSPGQLIDYTF.

The chain couples TRBV18 to TRBJ2-2, with TRBD2 matching over 8 bases. The CDR3 has 18 residues. Germline CDR1 and CDR2: KGHSH and LQKENI. V shed 2 bases and J 2 bases; nucleotides not matched to a gene: 10. In DNA, the CDR3 is TGTGCCAGCTCACCATTTCCGCCAGCGGGGGCCAACACCGGGGAGCTGTTTTTT. Amino acids: CASSPFPPAGANTGELFF. The full variable domain, completed using reference TRBV18 and TRBJ2-2, is NAGVMQNPRHLVRRRGQEARLRCSPMKGHSHVYWYRQLPEEGLKFMVYLQKENIIDESGMPKERFSAEFPKEGPSILRIQQVVRGDSAAYFCASSPFPPAGANTGELFFGEGSRLTVL.

V is TRBV11-2 and J is TRBJ2-7; 9 bases agree with TRBD2. Trimming at V came to 4 bases and at J to 6 bases, leaving 10 bases not matched to a gene. The CDR3 runs 15 residues. Germline CDR1 and CDR2: SGHAT and FQNNGV. DNA of the CDR3: TGTGCCAGCAGCTCGACCGGGCTTAGCGGGGGCGAGCAGTACTTC. This codes for CASSSTGLSGGEQYF.

This sequence joins TRBV2 and TRBJ2-2; no clear D gene. V was pared by 4 bases and J by 5 bases, with 14 bases between. This CDR3 region has 15 residues. Germline CDR1 SNHLY, CDR2 FYNNEI. CDR3 sequence reads: CASSAEPRLTGELFF. The CDR3 DNA reads TGTGCCAGCAGTGCGGAGCCTAGGCTGACCGGGGAGCTGTTTTTT. Full variable domain (missing parts from reference TRBV2 and TRBJ2-2): EPEVTQTPSHQVTQMGQEVILRCVPISNHLYFYWYRQILGQKVEFLVSFYNNEISEKSEIFDDQFSVERPDGSNFTLKIRSTKLEDSAMYFCASSAEPRLTGELFFGEGSRLTVL.

CDR3 bases: TGTGCCACCCGGATCGGGGGGTCGAACACCGGGGAGCTGTTTTTT. Translating gives CATRIGGSNTGELFF. The V and J genes are TRBV6-6 and TRBJ2-2; 7 bases map to TRBD2. The CDR3 runs to 15 residues. V shed 10 bases and J 0 bases; nucleotides not matched to a gene: 8. Germline loops: CDR1 MNHNY, CDR2 SVGAGI (reference sequence).